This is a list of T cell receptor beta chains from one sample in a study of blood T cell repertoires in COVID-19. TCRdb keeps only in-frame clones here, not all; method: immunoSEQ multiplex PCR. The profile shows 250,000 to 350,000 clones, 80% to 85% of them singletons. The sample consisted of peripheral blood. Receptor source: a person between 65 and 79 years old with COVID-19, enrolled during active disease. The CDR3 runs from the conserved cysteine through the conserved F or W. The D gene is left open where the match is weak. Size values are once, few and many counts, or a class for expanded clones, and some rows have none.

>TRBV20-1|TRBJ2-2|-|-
TGCAGTGCTAGTAAGGGGACCGGGGAGCTGTTTTTT
CSASKGTGELFF
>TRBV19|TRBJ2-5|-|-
TGTGCCAGTAGTGAAAACGGGGGGCGGGCCCAGTACTTC
CASSENGGRAQYF
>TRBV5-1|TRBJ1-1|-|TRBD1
TGCGCCAGCAGACCCGGACAGGGACACACTGAAGCTTTCTTT
CASRPGQGHTEAFF
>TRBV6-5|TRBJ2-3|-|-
TGTGCCAGCACGCTAGCGCCTAAGGGAGATACGCAGTATTTT
CASTLAPKGDTQYF
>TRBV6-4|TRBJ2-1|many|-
TGTGCCAGCAGTGACTCCGCGAGGAATGAGCAGTTCTTC
CASSDSARNEQFF
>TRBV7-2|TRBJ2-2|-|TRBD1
TGTGCCAGCAGCTACCACACAGGGGGCGTCACCGGGGAGCTGTTTTTT
CASSYHTGGVTGELFF
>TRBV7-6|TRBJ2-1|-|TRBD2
TGTGCCAGCAGCACGGGACTAGCGGGGGGACAATCCTACAATGAGCAGTTCTTC
CASSTGLAGGQSYNEQFF
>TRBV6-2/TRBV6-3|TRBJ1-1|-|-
TGTGCCAGCAGTTATTTGGTCGGGTTTAACAGCCGCGGGGGGACTGAAGCTTTCTTT
CASSYLVGFNSRGGTEAFF
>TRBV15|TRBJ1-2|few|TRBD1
TGTGCCACCAGCAGAGTGACAGGGGCGTACAGGAACTATGGCTACACCTTC
CATSRVTGAYRNYGYTF
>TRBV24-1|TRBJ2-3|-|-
TGTGCCACCAGTGACCCTTACACAGATACGCAGTATTTT
CATSDPYTDTQYF
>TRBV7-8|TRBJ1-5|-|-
TGTGCCAGCAGCCGGGACATTCAGCCCCAGCATTTT
CASSRDIQPQHF
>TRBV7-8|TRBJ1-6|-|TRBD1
TGTGCCAGCAGCTTACGGACAGGGCAGCGAAATTCACCCCTCCACTTT
CASSLRTGQRNSPLHF
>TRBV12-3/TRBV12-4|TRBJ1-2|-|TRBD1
TGTGCCAGCAGTTGGACAGGAGATGGCTACACCTTC
CASSWTGDGYTF
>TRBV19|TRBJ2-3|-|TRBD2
TGTGCCAGTACCACTAGAGCGGGGGGTACAGATACGCAGTATTTT
CASTTRAGGTDTQYF
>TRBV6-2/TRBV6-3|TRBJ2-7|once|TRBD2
TGTGCCAGCAGTGACAATCGGGGAGGGCGGATATACGAGCAGTACTTC
CASSDNRGGRIYEQYF
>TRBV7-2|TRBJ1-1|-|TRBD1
TGTGCCAGCAGCTTAGCCGGGACAGGGGTACAGAACACTGAAGCTTTCTTT
CASSLAGTGVQNTEAFF
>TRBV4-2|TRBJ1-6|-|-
TGTGCCAGCAGCCAAGACCACAGTTCGTTGTCACCCCTCCACTTT
CASSQDHSSLSPLHF
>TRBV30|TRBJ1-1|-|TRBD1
TGTGCCTGGAGTGTACGTAACAGGGGGAACACTGAAGCTTTCTTT
CAWSVRNRGNTEAFF
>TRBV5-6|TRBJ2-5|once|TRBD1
TGTGCCAGCAGCTTAACCGGGACAGGGGTCGAGACCCAGTACTTC
CASSLTGTGVETQYF
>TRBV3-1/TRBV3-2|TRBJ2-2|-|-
TGTGCCAGCAGCAATAGAGGGCGTTATAAAGGGGAGCTGTTTTTT
CASSNRGRYKGELFF
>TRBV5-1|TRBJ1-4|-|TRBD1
TGCGCCAGCAGCCCATGGACAGGGGATGAAAAACTGTTTTTT
CASSPWTGDEKLFF
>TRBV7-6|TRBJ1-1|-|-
TGTGCCAGCAGCTTAGTGACAGATTTAAACACTGAAGCTTTCTTT
CASSLVTDLNTEAFF
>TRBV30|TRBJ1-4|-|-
TGTGCCTGGGCTTTTCAGGAAAAACTGTTTTTT
CAWAFQEKLFF
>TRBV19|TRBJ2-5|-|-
TGTGCCAGTAGTATGAGGGGACTCCAAGAGACCCAGTACTTC
CASSMRGLQETQYF
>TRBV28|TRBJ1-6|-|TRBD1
TGTGCCAGCAGTCCCCCCGGACAGGGCAAATACAGCTCCTATAATTCACCCCTCCACTTT
CASSPPGQGKYSSYNSPLHF
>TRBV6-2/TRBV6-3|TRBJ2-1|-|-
TGTGCCAGCAGTTACGGCCTACAGGGAGTTGAGCAGTTCTTC
CASSYGLQGVEQFF
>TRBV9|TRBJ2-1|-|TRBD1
TGTGCCAGCAGCGTAGAAGAGGGGGCCTCCTACAATGAGCAGTTCTTC
CASSVEEGASYNEQFF
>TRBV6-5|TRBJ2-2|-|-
TGTGCCAGCAGTTATGACCGTTGGAGCGGGGAGCTGTTTTTT
CASSYDRWSGELFF
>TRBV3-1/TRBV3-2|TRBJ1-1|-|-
TGTGCCAGCAGCCAACCGGGGGGAACCACTGAAGCTTTCTTT
CASSQPGGTTEAFF
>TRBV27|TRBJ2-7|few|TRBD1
TGTGCCAGCAGTTCGCCGGGACAGGGGGGTGACGAGCAGTACTTC
CASSSPGQGGDEQYF
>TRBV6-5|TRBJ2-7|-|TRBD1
TGTGCCAGCAGTTACGGGTCCCGGGACAGGGGCTACGAGCAGTACTTC
CASSYGSRDRGYEQYF
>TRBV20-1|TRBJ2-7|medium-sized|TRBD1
TGCAGTGCTAGTCGGGGACAGGGGATCAGCGAGCAGTACTTC
CSASRGQGISEQYF
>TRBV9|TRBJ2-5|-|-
TGTGCCAGCAGCTCTCTACAGGGCGAGACCCAGTACTTC
CASSSLQGETQYF
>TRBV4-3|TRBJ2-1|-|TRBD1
TGCGCCAGCAGCCGAAGACAGGGACGGTACAATGAGCAGTTCTTC
CASSRRQGRYNEQFF
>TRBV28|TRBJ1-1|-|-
TGTGCCACCGGACAAATGAACACTGAAGCTTTCTTT
CATGQMNTEAFF
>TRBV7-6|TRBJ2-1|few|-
TGTGCCAGCGATCCGCGGTTTGAGCAGTTCTTC
CASDPRFEQFF
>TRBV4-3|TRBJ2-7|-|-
TGCGCCAGCAGCCAACAAGCCCGGGGAGCTCGAGCCTACGAGCAGTACTTC
CASSQQARGARAYEQYF
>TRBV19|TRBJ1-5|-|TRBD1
TGTGCCAGTACCCCGGGACAGGGTCAGCCCCAGCATTTT
CASTPGQGQPQHF
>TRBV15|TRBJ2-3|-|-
TGTGCCACCAGCAGAGGCCTGCGACAGCCCTGGGATACGCAGTATTTT
CATSRGLRQPWDTQYF
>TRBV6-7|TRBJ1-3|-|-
TGTGCCTACCGGGGGGGAAACACCATATATTTT
CAYRGGNTIYF
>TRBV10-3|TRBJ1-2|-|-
TGTGCCATCAGTGAGTCGAGCTCGTCAGGGCTATTTGGCTACACCTTC
CAISESSSSGLFGYTF
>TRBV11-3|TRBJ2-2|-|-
TGTGCCAGCAGCCCTGGACAGTTCACCGGGGAGCTGTTTTTT
CASSPGQFTGELFF
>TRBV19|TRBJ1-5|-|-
TGTGCCAGTAGAAACAGAAACTTGAATCAGCCCCAGCATTTT
CASRNRNLNQPQHF
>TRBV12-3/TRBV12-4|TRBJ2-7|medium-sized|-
TGTGCCAGCAGTTTAGGGCCGCAGGAGCAGTACTTC
CASSLGPQEQYF
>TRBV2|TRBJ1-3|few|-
TGTGCCAGCAGGTTCCAGGGGAACACCATATATTTT
CASRFQGNTIYF
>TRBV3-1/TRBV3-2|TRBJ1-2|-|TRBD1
TGTGTCAGCAGCCGTGACAGGGGGCCAGAAGGCTACACCTTC
CVSSRDRGPEGYTF
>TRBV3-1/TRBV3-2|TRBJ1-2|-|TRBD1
TGTGCCAGCAGTTTTCTGACAGGGGACTATGGCTACACCTTC
CASSFLTGDYGYTF
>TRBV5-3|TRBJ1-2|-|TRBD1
TGTGCCAGAAGCTGGTGGACAGGGGCCAACTATGGCTACACCTTC
CARSWWTGANYGYTF
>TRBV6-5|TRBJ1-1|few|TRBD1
TGTGCCAGCAGTCGGACAGGGAACACTGAAGCTTTCTTT
CASSRTGNTEAFF
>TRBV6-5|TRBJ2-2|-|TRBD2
TGTGCCAGCATGGGGCGGGGGGGCGGCACCGGGGAGCTGTTTTTT
CASMGRGGGTGELFF
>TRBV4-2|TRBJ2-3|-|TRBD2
TGTGCCAGCAGCTCCGGGGGGCTAGCGGGGTTGGTGGGGGATACGCAGTATTTT
CASSSGGLAGLVGDTQYF